A selection of T cell receptor beta chains follows, all from one sample in a study of beta chain features in type 1 diabetes. Some clones are missing from TCRdb's copy, which holds only in-frame ones; the method was immunoSEQ multiplex PCR. The sample carries a few hundred thousand clones, over 8.5% recorded once. The specimen sequenced was central memory CD4+ T cells from blood. These receptors were obtained from a man younger than 40 with type 1 diabetes. Both conserved end residues are part of each CDR3. Fields, in order: D gene, J gene, clone size, V gene, CDR3 DNA, CDR3 protein. D genes are given only for firm matches. Some rows mark clone size as missing; the rest say once, few, many or name a class of expanded clone.

D: NA
J: TRBJ2-3
size: few
V: TRBV7-9
DNA: TGTGCCAGCAGCTTGGGGCGGACCACAGATACGCAGTATTTT
CDR3: CASSLGRTTDTQYF

D: TRBD2
J: TRBJ2-3
size: few
V: TRBV7-3
DNA: TGTGCCAGCAGCCTACTTAGCGGGAGCGGCACAGATACGCAGTATTTT
CDR3: CASSLLSGSGTDTQYF

D: TRBD1
J: TRBJ1-2
size: NA
V: TRBV6-5
DNA: TGTGCCAGCAGTTCCCCCTCGGGACAGCATGGCTACACCTTC
CDR3: CASSSPSGQHGYTF

D: TRBD2
J: TRBJ2-3
size: few
V: TRBV28
DNA: TGTGCCAGCAGTTCCCCGACTAGCGGGAGTCCCGATACGCAGTATTTT
CDR3: CASSSPTSGSPDTQYF

D: TRBD1
J: TRBJ2-1
size: NA
V: TRBV4-1
DNA: TGCGCCAGCACCCAAGGGGACAGGGGGCGTGAGCAGTTCTTC
CDR3: CASTQGDRGREQFF

D: NA
J: TRBJ2-5
size: NA
V: TRBV7-9
DNA: TGTGCCAGCAGCTCCGATGCCGGCGTGACCCAGTACTTC
CDR3: CASSSDAGVTQYF

D: NA
J: TRBJ1-1
size: NA
V: TRBV7-9
DNA: TGTGCCAGCAGCTTAGATCGGGGGGATGGAGAAGCTTTCTTT
CDR3: CASSLDRGDGEAFF

D: NA
J: TRBJ2-7
size: NA
V: TRBV5-4
DNA: TGTGCCAGCAGCTCGACTACCACCTACGAGCAGTACTTC
CDR3: CASSSTTTYEQYF

D: NA
J: TRBJ1-1
size: NA
V: TRBV7-8
DNA: TGTGCCAGCAGCTTAGCTAGGTACAGGGAGGACACTGAAGCTTTCTTT
CDR3: CASSLARYREDTEAFF

D: TRBD1
J: TRBJ2-5
size: few
V: TRBV5-6
DNA: TGTGCCAGCAGAGAACAGGGGGGCCAAGAGACCCAGTACTTC
CDR3: CASREQGGQETQYF

D: TRBD2
J: TRBJ2-7
size: NA
V: TRBV9
DNA: TGTGCCAGCAGCGTAACTAGCGGGAGTCATAGCGAGCAGTACTTC
CDR3: CASSVTSGSHSEQYF

D: TRBD1
J: TRBJ2-7
size: few
V: TRBV27
DNA: TGTGCCAGCAGTCCTGGACAGGGGAGGGCGTCCTACGAGCAGTACTTC
CDR3: CASSPGQGRASYEQYF

D: NA
J: TRBJ1-5
size: NA
V: TRBV6-6
DNA: TGTGCCAGCAGTTATCCACAGATAAATCAGCCCCAGCATTTT
CDR3: CASSYPQINQPQHF

D: NA
J: TRBJ2-2
size: few
V: TRBV5-1
DNA: TGCGCCAGCAGCTTAGGGGTGAACACCGGGGAGCTGTTTTTT
CDR3: CASSLGVNTGELFF

D: NA
J: TRBJ2-1
size: NA
V: TRBV28
DNA: TGTGCCAGCAGTTTTGGGGGACTGCTCACCTACAATGAGCAGTTCTTC
CDR3: CASSFGGLLTYNEQFF

D: NA
J: TRBJ2-2
size: NA
V: TRBV5-1
DNA: TGCGCCAGCAGTTCGGGGCGGAACGGGGAGCTGTTTTTT
CDR3: CASSSGRNGELFF

D: NA
J: TRBJ2-2
size: few
V: TRBV4-1
DNA: TGCGCCAGCAGAGAGGAGAAGAACACCGGGGAGCTGTTTTTT
CDR3: CASREEKNTGELFF

D: TRBD2
J: TRBJ2-7
size: few
V: TRBV19
DNA: TGTGCCAGGGGACTAGCGACCAACGAGCAGTACTTC
CDR3: CARGLATNEQYF

D: NA
J: TRBJ1-1
size: NA
V: TRBV7-9
DNA: TGTGCCAGCAGCTTTTTCCGGAGGGGGACTGAAGCTTTCTTT
CDR3: CASSFFRRGTEAFF

D: TRBD2
J: TRBJ2-7
size: few
V: TRBV6-5
DNA: TGTGCCAGCACCCCGGGACTAGTCCCCTACGAGCAGTACTTC
CDR3: CASTPGLVPYEQYF

D: NA
J: TRBJ2-1
size: many
V: TRBV18
DNA: TGTGCCAGCTCACCAGGGCTGGTGGGGAGTGAGCAGTTCTTC
CDR3: CASSPGLVGSEQFF

D: NA
J: TRBJ1-4
size: many
V: TRBV14
DNA: TGTGCCAGCAGCCAAGCGAAGGGGCAGGGAGTAGAAAAACTGTTTTTT
CDR3: CASSQAKGQGVEKLFF

D: TRBD2
J: TRBJ2-2
size: NA
V: TRBV7-2
DNA: TGTGCCAGCAGCCCCCTCGTAGGGAGGGGCGGGGAGCTGTTTTTT
CDR3: CASSPLVGRGGELFF

D: TRBD2
J: TRBJ2-4
size: few
V: TRBV6-5
DNA: TGTGCCAGCAGCTCCCCCCGGGACTACAAAAACATTCAGTACTTC
CDR3: CASSSPRDYKNIQYF

D: NA
J: TRBJ2-1
size: NA
V: TRBV5-1
DNA: TGCGCCAGCAGCTTAACAGGTGGGCAAGGTTACAATGAGCAGTTCTTC
CDR3: CASSLTGGQGYNEQFF

D: TRBD1
J: TRBJ1-2
size: NA
V: TRBV19
DNA: TGTGCCAGTAGTATTGGGGCACAGGGGGAACTCAACTATGGCTACACCTTC
CDR3: CASSIGAQGELNYGYTF

D: NA
J: TRBJ1-5
size: NA
V: TRBV7-2
DNA: TGTGCCAGCAGCTTATACGGTTATAGCAATCAGCCCCAGCATTTT
CDR3: CASSLYGYSNQPQHF

D: NA
J: TRBJ1-5
size: NA
V: TRBV19
DNA: TGTGCCAGTAGGAACGTGGGTTATAGCAATCAGCCCCAGCATTTT
CDR3: CASRNVGYSNQPQHF

D: NA
J: TRBJ2-5
size: few
V: TRBV7-2
DNA: TGTGCCAGCAGCTTAGTGGAGACCCAGTACTTC
CDR3: CASSLVETQYF

D: NA
J: TRBJ2-5
size: NA
V: TRBV7-2
DNA: TGTGCCAGCAGCTCCAATCAGGGGCAAGAGACCCAGTACTTC
CDR3: CASSSNQGQETQYF

D: TRBD1
J: TRBJ2-3
size: NA
V: TRBV10-1
DNA: TGCGCCAGCAGTGAGTTGGGGACAGGGAGCACAGATACGCAGTATTTT
CDR3: CASSELGTGSTDTQYF

D: NA
J: TRBJ2-3
size: NA
V: TRBV9
DNA: TGTGCCAGCAGCGTAGTGTCTCATGCAGATACGCAGTATTTT
CDR3: CASSVVSHADTQYF

D: NA
J: TRBJ1-4
size: few
V: TRBV4-3
DNA: TGCGCCAGCAGCCAAGATCGGGGGCTAAATGAAAAACTGTTTTTT
CDR3: CASSQDRGLNEKLFF

D: NA
J: TRBJ1-5
size: NA
V: TRBV6-6
DNA: TGTGCCAGCAACGGAGGCGGGCAGCCCCAGCATTTT
CDR3: CASNGGGQPQHF

D: TRBD1
J: TRBJ2-3
size: few
V: TRBV30
DNA: TGTGCCTCCCGGATACAGGGGGCGACGAATACGCAGTATTTT
CDR3: CASRIQGATNTQYF

D: TRBD1
J: TRBJ1-5
size: few
V: TRBV5-4
DNA: TGTGCCAGCAGCTTTATGGACAGGGACGGAAATCAGCCCCAGCATTTT
CDR3: CASSFMDRDGNQPQHF

D: NA
J: TRBJ2-1
size: NA
V: TRBV7-9
DNA: TGTGCCAGCAGCCAAGTTAGGGGGAGCTCCTACAATGAGCAGTTCTTC
CDR3: CASSQVRGSSYNEQFF

D: NA
J: TRBJ2-7
size: few
V: TRBV27
DNA: TGTGCCAGCAGTTTGGCAGCGGTATCCTACGAGCAGTACTTC
CDR3: CASSLAAVSYEQYF

D: NA
J: TRBJ2-7
size: few
V: TRBV11-2
DNA: TGTGCCAGCGTCTTTGGGGGGGGCCGGGACGAGCAGTACTTC
CDR3: CASVFGGGRDEQYF

D: TRBD2
J: TRBJ2-2
size: NA
V: TRBV13
DNA: TGTGCCAGCAGCTTAGACCGACTAGCGGGAGAAAACACCGGGGAGCTGTTTTTT
CDR3: CASSLDRLAGENTGELFF

D: NA
J: TRBJ1-5
size: few
V: TRBV18
DNA: TGTGCCAGCTCACCGGGATTGGGCGGGTCGCCCCAGCATTTT
CDR3: CASSPGLGGSPQHF

D: NA
J: TRBJ1-1
size: few
V: TRBV11-1
DNA: TGTGCCAGCAGCCAAAGACACACTGAAGCTTTCTTT
CDR3: CASSQRHTEAFF

D: TRBD1
J: TRBJ2-7
size: NA
V: TRBV28
DNA: TGTGCCAGCAGCTCAATATCGACAGGGGGGTTATACGAGCAGTACTTC
CDR3: CASSSISTGGLYEQYF

D: NA
J: TRBJ2-3
size: NA
V: TRBV7-8
DNA: TGTGCCAGCAGCCTAGGGATAGATACGCAGTATTTT
CDR3: CASSLGIDTQYF

D: NA
J: TRBJ2-3
size: few
V: TRBV11-3
DNA: TGTGCCAGCAGCCCGGGCGGGCAGAATACAGATACGCAGTATTTT
CDR3: CASSPGGQNTDTQYF

D: NA
J: TRBJ2-2
size: many
V: TRBV27
DNA: TGTGCCAGCAGTTCACCAGGGGTCGCCGGGGAGCTGTTTTTT
CDR3: CASSSPGVAGELFF

D: TRBD1
J: TRBJ1-1
size: NA
V: TRBV7-9
DNA: TGTGCCAGCAGCCGCGGGACAGAGACGAACACTGAAGCTTTCTTT
CDR3: CASSRGTETNTEAFF

D: TRBD1
J: TRBJ2-7
size: few
V: TRBV10-3
DNA: TGTGCCATCAGTGGGGGACAGGGGGCCAACGAGCAGTACTTC
CDR3: CAISGGQGANEQYF

D: NA
J: TRBJ2-2
size: NA
V: TRBV14
DNA: TGTGCCAGCAGCCAAGATCCAGGGACCGGGGAGCTGTTTTTT
CDR3: CASSQDPGTGELFF